This T cell receptor beta chain stems from a study of vaccination effects on CD4 cells after COVID-19. Whole-study results and caveats: Convalescent patients were scarce, and early post-infection timepoints were absent. Clonal contraction was marked in infection- and vaccine-induced clones late after vaccination.

ViraFEST expansion of antigen-specific CD4+ T cells with viral peptide pools preceded sequencing. Researchers isolated CD4+ T cells once less than twelve days of culture had elapsed. Vaccine recipients, nucleocapsid antibody negative, had no prior SARS-CoV-2 infection. Roughly 2 million PBMC per well were cultured with 9 to 10 IU/ml IL-2 and 8 to 10 ug/ml peptides. Note on this clone: Its antigen is undetermined.

The V and J ends lost 3 bases and 1 base, in that order; junction bases with no gene match: 4. CDR1 is WNHNN and CDR2 is SYGVQD in the germline V gene (reference sequence). This CDR3 comprises 16 residues. Profiled with immunoSEQ multiplex PCR; TCRdb holds only in-frame clones, not every one. The sample shows 25,000 to 30,000 clones, around three quarters of them seen only once. The clonotype comes from a human donor who received a COVID-19 vaccine. The sample consisted of CD4+ T cells from PBMCs cultured with HCoV-NL63 spike peptides, taken before COVID-19 vaccination. The rearrangement links TRBV10-1 to TRBJ2-3; the match to TRBD2 covers 10 bases. CDR3 sequence reads: CASSEGLAGGTDTQYF. The CDR3 DNA is TGCGCCAGCAGTGAAGGGCTAGCGGGGGGCACAGATACGCAGTATTTT.